This is a list of T cell receptor beta chains from one sample in a study of CD8+ T cells in alopecia areata. Sequencing used immunoSEQ multiplex PCR; TCRdb keeps in-frame clones, though not all of them. The table lists fewer than 200,000 clones, just under 60% of them singletons. This material consisted of CD4+ T cells sorted from blood, taken at week 0. The receptors were gathered from a human donor with alopecia areata. CDR3s include the opening cysteine and the closing phenylalanine or tryptophan. The D gene is left open where the match is weak. Clone size is shown for a subset of rows, as once, few, many or a class of expanded clone.

TRBV25-1,TRBD1,NA,TRBJ2-5,CASSGQGENRLQETQYF,TGTGCCAGCAGCGGACAGGGGGAAAACAGATTACAAGAGACCCAGTACTTC
TRBV5-1,NA,NA,TRBJ2-5,CASLQQETQYF,TGCGCCAGCCTTCAACAAGAGACCCAGTACTTC
TRBV15,NA,NA,TRBJ1-1,CATSRNTEAFF,TGTGCCACCAGCAGGAACACTGAAGCTTTCTTT
TRBV4-2,NA,NA,TRBJ1-5,CASSQDRLRTTSNQPQHF,TGTGCCAGCAGCCAAGATCGGCTGCGGACAACTAGCAATCAGCCCCAGCATTTT
TRBV9,TRBD1,NA,TRBJ1-1,CASSGRQGDGTEAFF,TGTGCCAGCAGCGGAAGACAGGGGGATGGAACTGAAGCTTTCTTT
TRBV12-5,NA,NA,TRBJ1-1,CASGSARRRLEAFF,TGTGCTAGTGGATCAGCCCGACGCCGACTTGAAGCTTTCTTT
TRBV27,NA,NA,TRBJ2-7,CASSLPPEQYF,TGTGCCAGCAGTTTACCGCCCGAGCAGTACTTC
TRBV7-9,NA,few,TRBJ1-3,CASSLGTGTSGNTIYF,TGTGCCAGCAGCTTAGGAACGGGAACCTCTGGAAACACCATATATTTT
TRBV2,NA,NA,TRBJ2-7,CASTVSYEQYF,TGTGCCAGCACGGTCTCCTACGAGCAGTACTTC
TRBV27,TRBD1,once,TRBJ1-4,CASRTFRTGDEKLFF,TGTGCCAGCAGGACCTTTAGGACAGGGGATGAAAAACTGTTTTTT
TRBV4-2,TRBD2,NA,TRBJ2-7,CASSQSLAGGPRQYF,TGTGCCAGCAGCCAGAGCCTAGCGGGGGGGCCGAGACAGTACTTC
TRBV7-2,NA,NA,TRBJ2-1,CASSLSRRGGVVAPEQFF,TGTGCCAGCAGCTTAAGTAGACGAGGAGGAGTTGTGGCTCCTGAGCAGTTCTTC
TRBV18,TRBD1,NA,TRBJ1-2,CASSPPGQGDYGYTF,TGTGCCAGCTCACCACCGGGACAGGGTGACTATGGCTACACCTTC
TRBV9,NA,NA,TRBJ2-1,CASSSSSSAGYYNEQFF,TGTGCCAGCAGCTCCAGTAGCTCCGCAGGGTACTACAATGAGCAGTTCTTC
TRBV5-1,NA,NA,TRBJ2-5,CASSWVTPQETQYF,TGCGCCAGCAGCTGGGTGACCCCACAAGAGACCCAGTACTTC
TRBV7-9,NA,NA,TRBJ1-2,CASSPGGRIATEGYTF,TGTGCCAGCAGCCCCGGGGGTCGGATCGCCACGGAAGGCTACACCTTC
TRBV6-5,NA,NA,TRBJ1-1,CASSFTQNTEAFF,TGTGCCAGCAGTTTCACACAGAACACTGAAGCTTTCTTT
TRBV10-3,TRBD1,NA,TRBJ2-2,CAISERQGALSGELFF,TGTGCCATCAGTGAGCGGCAGGGGGCTTTGTCCGGGGAGCTGTTTTTT
TRBV29-1,TRBD2,NA,TRBJ2-1,CSVLAGGRLYNEQFF,TGCAGCGTTTTAGCGGGGGGGCGGCTATACAATGAGCAGTTCTTC
TRBV11-2,NA,few,TRBJ2-3,CASSLVAGRTDTQYF,TGTGCCAGCAGCTTAGTGGCGGGGCGCACAGATACGCAGTATTTT
TRBV29-1,NA,NA,TRBJ1-3,CSARSRGLDGNTIYF,TGCAGCGCCCGGAGCAGGGGTTTAGATGGAAACACCATATATTTT
TRBV9,TRBD1,few,TRBJ1-3,CASSIETGPDRGDTIYF,TGTGCCAGCAGCATAGAGACAGGGCCCGATCGCGGTGACACCATATATTTT
TRBV28,NA,NA,TRBJ1-2,CASVDAYGYTF,TGTGCCAGCGTAGACGCATATGGCTACACCTTC
TRBV6-5,NA,NA,TRBJ2-5,CASSYNGGRAQETQYF,TGTGCCAGCAGTTATAATGGAGGTCGGGCACAAGAGACCCAGTACTTC
TRBV30,NA,once,TRBJ1-1,CAFRSIQGIRTEAFF,TGTGCCTTTAGATCAATACAGGGAATTCGGACTGAAGCTTTCTTT
TRBV13,NA,NA,TRBJ2-7,CASSLGTADEQYF,TGTGCCAGCAGCTTAGGGACCGCCGACGAGCAGTACTTC